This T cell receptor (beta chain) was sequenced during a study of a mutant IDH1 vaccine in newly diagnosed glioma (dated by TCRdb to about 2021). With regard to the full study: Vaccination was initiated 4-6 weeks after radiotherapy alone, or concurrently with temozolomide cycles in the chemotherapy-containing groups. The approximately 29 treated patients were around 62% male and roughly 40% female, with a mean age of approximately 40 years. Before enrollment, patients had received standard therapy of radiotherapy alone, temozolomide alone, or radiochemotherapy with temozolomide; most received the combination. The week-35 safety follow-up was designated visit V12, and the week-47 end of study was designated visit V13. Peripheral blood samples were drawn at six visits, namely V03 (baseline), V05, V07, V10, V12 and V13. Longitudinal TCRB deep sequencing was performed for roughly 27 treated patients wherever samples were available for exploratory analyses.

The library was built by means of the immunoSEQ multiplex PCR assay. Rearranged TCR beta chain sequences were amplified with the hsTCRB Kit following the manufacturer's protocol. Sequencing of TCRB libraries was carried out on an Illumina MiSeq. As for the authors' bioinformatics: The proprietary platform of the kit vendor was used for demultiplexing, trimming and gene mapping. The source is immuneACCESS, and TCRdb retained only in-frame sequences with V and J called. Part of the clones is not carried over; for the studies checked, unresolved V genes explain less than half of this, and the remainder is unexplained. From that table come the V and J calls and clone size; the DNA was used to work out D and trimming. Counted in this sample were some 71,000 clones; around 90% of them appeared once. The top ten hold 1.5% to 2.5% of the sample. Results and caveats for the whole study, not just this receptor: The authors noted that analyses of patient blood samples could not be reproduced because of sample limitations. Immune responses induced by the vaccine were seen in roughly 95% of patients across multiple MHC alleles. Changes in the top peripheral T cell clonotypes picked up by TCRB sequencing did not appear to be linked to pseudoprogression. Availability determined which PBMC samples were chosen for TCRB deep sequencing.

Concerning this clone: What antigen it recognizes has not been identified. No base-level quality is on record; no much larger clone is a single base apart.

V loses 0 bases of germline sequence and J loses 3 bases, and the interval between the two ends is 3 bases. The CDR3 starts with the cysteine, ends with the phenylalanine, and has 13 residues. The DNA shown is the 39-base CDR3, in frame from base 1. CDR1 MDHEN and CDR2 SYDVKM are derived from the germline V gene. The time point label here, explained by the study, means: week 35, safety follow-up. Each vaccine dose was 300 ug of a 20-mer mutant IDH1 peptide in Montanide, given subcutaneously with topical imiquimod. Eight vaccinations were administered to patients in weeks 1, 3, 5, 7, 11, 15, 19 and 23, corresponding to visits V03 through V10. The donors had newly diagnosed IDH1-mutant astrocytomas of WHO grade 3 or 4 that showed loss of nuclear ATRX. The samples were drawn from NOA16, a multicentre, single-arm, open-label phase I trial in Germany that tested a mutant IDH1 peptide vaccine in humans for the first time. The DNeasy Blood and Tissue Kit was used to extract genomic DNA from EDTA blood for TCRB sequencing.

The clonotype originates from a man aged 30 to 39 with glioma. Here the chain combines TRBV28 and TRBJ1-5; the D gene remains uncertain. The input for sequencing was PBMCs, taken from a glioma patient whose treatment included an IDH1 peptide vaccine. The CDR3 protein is CASSLWFNQPQHF. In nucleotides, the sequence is TGTGCCAGCAGTTTATGGTTCAATCAGCCCCAGCATTTT.